The present entry profiles one TCR beta chain with its context. Its antigen remains unidentified. Primers included in the PCR were 60 Vbeta and 13 Jbeta primers. The method was immunoSEQ multiplex PCR; TCRdb's version includes in-frame clones alone and lacks a portion of them. Here the sample spans roughly 200,000 clones, about four fifths being singletons. These data come from a study of cytomegalovirus exposure and HLA in healthy donors. Study context: An earlier analysis identified approximately 120 million unique TCR beta sequences in about 180 million T cells. The study, taken as a whole, reports: On later analysis, the bulk of CMV-associated TCR beta chains appeared to be HLA-restricted. Later on, a genetic analysis was performed. It linked a missense variant in DCLRE1C with V- and J-gene trimming of TCR beta. Rarity marked most TCR sequences, yet some public TCRs occurred in many donors.

Trimming removed 1 base from V and 5 bases from J; junction bases left unmatched: 2. Germline CDR1 SGHNT, CDR2 YYREEE (reference sequence). The CDR3 runs to 14 residues. The receptor was derived from a man in his fifties in good health and CMV-seronegative. The chain couples TRBV5-4 to TRBJ2-1; the match to TRBD2 covers 8 bases. What was sequenced was PBMCs. The CDR3 region is CASSLRGGDNEQFF. As DNA, the CDR3 is TGTGCCAGCAGCTTGCGGGGGGGGGACAATGAGCAGTTCTTC.